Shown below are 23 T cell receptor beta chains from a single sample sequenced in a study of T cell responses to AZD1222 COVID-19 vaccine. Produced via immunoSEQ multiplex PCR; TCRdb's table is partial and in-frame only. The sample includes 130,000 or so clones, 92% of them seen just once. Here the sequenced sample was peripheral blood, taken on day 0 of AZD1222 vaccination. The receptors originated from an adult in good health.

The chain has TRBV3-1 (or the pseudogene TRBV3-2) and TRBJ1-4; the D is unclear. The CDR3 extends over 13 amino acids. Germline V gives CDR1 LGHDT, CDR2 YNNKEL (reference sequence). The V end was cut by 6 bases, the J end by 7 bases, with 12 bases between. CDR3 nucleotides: TGTGCCAGCAGACCTAAGGTTTCTGAAAAACTGTTTTTT. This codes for CASRPKVSEKLFF.

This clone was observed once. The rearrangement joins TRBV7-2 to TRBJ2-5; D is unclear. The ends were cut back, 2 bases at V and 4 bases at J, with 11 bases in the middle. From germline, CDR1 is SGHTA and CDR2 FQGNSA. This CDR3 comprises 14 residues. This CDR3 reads CASSLNGSPETQYF. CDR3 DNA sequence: TGTGCCAGCAGCTTAAATGGGTCTCCAGAGACCCAGTACTTC.

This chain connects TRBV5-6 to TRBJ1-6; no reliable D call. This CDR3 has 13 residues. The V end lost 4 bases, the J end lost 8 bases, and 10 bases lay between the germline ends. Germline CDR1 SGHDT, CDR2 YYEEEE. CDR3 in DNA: TGTGCCAGCAGCGGGGTTCTCGATTCACCCCTCCACTTT. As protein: CASSGVLDSPLHF.

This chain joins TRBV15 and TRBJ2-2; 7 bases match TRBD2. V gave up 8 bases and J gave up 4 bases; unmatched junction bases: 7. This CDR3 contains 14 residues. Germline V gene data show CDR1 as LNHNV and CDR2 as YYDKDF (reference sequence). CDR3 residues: CATLRGDRTGELFF. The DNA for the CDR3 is TGTGCCACCCTCCGGGGGGACCGCACCGGGGAGCTGTTTTTT.

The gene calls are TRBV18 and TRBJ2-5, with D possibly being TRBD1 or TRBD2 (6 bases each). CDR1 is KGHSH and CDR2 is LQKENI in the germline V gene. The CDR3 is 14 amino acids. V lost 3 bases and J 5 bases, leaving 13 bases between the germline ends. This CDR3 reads CASSPSGAGETQYF. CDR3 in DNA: TGTGCCAGCTCACCTTCAGGGGCGGGGGAGACCCAGTACTTC.

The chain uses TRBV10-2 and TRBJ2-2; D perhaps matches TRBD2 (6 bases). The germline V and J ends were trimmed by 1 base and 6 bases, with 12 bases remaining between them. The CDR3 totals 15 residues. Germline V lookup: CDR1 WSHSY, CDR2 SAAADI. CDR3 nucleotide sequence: TGCGCCAGCAGTGAGTGGGGCAGGGAGGCCGGGGAGCTGTTTTTT. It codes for CASSEWGREAGELFF.

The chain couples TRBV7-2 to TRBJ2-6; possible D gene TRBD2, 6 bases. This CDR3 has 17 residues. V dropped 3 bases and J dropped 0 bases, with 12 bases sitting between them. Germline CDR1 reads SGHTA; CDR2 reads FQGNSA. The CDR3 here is CASSFGGGNSGANVLTF. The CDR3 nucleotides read TGTGCCAGCAGCTTCGGTGGGGGGAACTCTGGGGCCAACGTCCTGACTTTC. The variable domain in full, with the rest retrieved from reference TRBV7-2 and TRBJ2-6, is GAGVSQSPSNKVTEKGKDVELRCDPISGHTALYWYRQSLGQGLEFLIYFQGNSAPDKSGLPSDRFSAERTGGSVSTLTIQRTQQEDSAVYLCASSFGGGNSGANVLTFGAGSRLTVL.

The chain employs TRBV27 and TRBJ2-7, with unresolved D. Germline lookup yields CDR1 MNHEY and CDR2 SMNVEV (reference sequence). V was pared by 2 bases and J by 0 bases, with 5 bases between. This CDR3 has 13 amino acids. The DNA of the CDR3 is TGTGCCAGCAGTTTACTTAGCTCCTACGAGCAGTACTTC. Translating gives CASSLLSSYEQYF.

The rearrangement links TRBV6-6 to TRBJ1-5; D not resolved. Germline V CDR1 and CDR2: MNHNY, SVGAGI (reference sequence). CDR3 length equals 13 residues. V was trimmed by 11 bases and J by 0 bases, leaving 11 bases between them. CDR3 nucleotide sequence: TGTGCCGGATCCGGGAGTAGCAATCAGCCCCAGCATTTT. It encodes CAGSGSSNQPQHF.

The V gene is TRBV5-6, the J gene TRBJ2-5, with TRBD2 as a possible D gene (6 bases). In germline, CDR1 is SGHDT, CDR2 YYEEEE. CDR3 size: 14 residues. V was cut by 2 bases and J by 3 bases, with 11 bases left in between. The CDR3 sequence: CASSFSQREETQYF. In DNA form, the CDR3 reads TGTGCCAGCAGCTTCTCCCAGCGGGAAGAGACCCAGTACTTC.

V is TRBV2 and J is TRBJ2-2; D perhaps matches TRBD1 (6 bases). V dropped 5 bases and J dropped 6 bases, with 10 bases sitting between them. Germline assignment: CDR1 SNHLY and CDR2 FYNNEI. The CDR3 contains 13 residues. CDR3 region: CASSQGSAGELFF. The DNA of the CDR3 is TGTGCCAGCAGTCAGGGGTCGGCCGGGGAGCTGTTTTTT.

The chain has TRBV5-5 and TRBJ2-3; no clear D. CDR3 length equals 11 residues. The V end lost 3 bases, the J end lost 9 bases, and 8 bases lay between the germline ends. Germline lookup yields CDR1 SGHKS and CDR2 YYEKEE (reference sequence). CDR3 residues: CASSSTGTQYF. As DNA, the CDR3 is TGTGCCAGCAGCTCTACGGGCACGCAGTATTTT.

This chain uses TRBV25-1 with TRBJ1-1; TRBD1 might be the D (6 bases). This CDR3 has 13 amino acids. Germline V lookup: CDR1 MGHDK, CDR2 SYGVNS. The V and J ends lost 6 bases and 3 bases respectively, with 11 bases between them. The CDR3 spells CASRGGADTEAFF. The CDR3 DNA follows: TGTGCCAGCAGAGGGGGGGCGGACACTGAAGCTTTCTTT.

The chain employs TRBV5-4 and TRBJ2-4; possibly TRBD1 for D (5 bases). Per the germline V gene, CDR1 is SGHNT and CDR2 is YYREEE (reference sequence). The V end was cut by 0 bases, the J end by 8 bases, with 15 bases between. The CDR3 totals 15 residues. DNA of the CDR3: TGTGCCAGCAGCTTGGACCCTCAGGGAAGGGACATTCAGTACTTC. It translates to CASSLDPQGRDIQYF.

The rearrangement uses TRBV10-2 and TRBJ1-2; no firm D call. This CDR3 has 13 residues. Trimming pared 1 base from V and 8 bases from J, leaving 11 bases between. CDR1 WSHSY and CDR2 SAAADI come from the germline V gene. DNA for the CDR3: TGCGCCAGCAGTGAGTTGGTCCTAGGGGGCTACACCTTC. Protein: CASSELVLGGYTF.

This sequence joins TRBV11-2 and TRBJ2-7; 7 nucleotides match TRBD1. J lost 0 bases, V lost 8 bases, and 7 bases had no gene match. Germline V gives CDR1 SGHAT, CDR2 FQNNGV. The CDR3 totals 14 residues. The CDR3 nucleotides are TGTGCCAGCGGGACAGACCCGAGCTCCTACGAGCAGTACTTC. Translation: CASGTDPSSYEQYF.

DNA for the CDR3: TGTGCCAGCAGACCTAGCGGGGGGCTTCCCTACAATGAGCAGTTCTTC. It codes for CASRPSGGLPYNEQFF. J is TRBJ2-1 and V is TRBV7-2; TRBD2 matches 11 bases. The CDR3 loop spans 16 amino acids. Looked up from germline, CDR1 is SGHTA and CDR2 is FQGNSA. V lost 6 bases to trimming and J lost 2 bases; unmatched junction nucleotides: 6.

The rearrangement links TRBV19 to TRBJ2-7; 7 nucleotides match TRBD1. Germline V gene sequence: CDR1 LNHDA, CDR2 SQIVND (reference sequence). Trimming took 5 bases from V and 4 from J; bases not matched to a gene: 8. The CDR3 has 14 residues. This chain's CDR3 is CASSSNGDSYEQYF. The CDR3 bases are TGTGCCAGTAGTTCTAACGGGGACAGTTACGAGCAGTACTTC. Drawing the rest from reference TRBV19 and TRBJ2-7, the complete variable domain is DGGITQSPKYLFRKEGQNVTLSCEQNLNHDAMYWYRQDPGQGLRLIYYSQIVNDFQKGDIAEGYSVSREKKESFPLTVTSAQKNPTAFYLCASSSNGDSYEQYFGPGTRLTVT.

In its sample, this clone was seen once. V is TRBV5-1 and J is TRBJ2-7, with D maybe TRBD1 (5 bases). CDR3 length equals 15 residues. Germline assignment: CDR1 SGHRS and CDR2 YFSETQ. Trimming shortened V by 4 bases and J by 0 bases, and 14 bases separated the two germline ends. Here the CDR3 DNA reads TGCGCCAGCAGCAGGGGCGGCACCAGCTCCTACGAGCAGTACTTC. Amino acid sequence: CASSRGGTSSYEQYF.

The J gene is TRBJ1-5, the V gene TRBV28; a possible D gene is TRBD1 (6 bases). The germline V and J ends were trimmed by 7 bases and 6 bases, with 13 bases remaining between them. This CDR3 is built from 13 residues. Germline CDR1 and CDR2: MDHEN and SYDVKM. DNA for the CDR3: TGTGCCAGCAAATCCGGGGGCGGTCAGCCCCAGCATTTT. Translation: CASKSGGGQPQHF.

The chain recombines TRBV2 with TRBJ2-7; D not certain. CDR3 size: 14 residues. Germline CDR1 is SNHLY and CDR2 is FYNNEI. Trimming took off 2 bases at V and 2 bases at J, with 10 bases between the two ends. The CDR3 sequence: CASSETTATYEQYF. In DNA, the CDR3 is TGTGCCAGCAGTGAAACGACGGCTACCTACGAGCAGTACTTC.

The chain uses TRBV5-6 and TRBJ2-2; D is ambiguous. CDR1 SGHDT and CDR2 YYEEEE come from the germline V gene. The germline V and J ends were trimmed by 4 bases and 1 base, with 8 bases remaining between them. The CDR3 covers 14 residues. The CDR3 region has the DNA TGTGCCAGCAGCGACGCAGGGAACACCGGGGAGCTGTTTTTT. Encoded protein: CASSDAGNTGELFF.

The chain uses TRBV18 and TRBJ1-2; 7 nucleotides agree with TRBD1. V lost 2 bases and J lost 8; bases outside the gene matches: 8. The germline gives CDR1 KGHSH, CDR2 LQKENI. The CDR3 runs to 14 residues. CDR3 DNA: TGTGCCAGCTCACCAGTCCGACAGGGTAGCGGCTACACCTTC. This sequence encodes CASSPVRQGSGYTF. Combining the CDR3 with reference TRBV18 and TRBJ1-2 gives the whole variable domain NAGVMQNPRHLVRRRGQEARLRCSPMKGHSHVYWYRQLPEEGLKFMVYLQKENIIDESGMPKERFSAEFPKEGPSILRIQQVVRGDSAAYFCASSPVRQGSGYTFGSGTRLTVV.